The clone carrying this T cell receptor (beta chain) occurred many times. Its specificity is unknown. Germline assignment: CDR1 KGHSH and CDR2 LQKENI. The CDR3 loop spans 15 amino acids. Trimming removed 3 bases from V and 0 bases from J; junction bases left unmatched: 4. The library labeled individual cDNA molecules by adding unique molecular identifiers to them. Original analysis: Samples held a median of 95,638 TCRs, range roughly 20,000–750,000. TCRdb reprocessed the RACE reads with MiXCR, giving one entry per CDR3 protein. Clone size and V and J calls follow TCRdb, not the original study. Of about 41,000 distinct CDR3 sequences in the sample, almost 4.5% were seen once. As to time point: healthy volunteer bleed at 2 weeks. From whole blood left unfractionated, total RNA was extracted. The sample belongs to a study of human T cells and chemical hapten exposure. Across the whole study: Per-sample TCR yield variability stemmed mainly from small pooled library volume differences.

Study conclusions and caveats: Once DPC sensitization occurred, TCRs above 1 in 1000 frequency showed no change.

The sequence came from a human donor in good health. Some clones in this sample may be carry-over from other donors' samples. The chain couples TRBV18 to TRBJ1-1; 7 bases are a match to TRBD1. Sequences were obtained from whole blood. The CDR3: CASSPLGQMNTEAFF. The CDR3 bases are TGTGCCAGCTCACCCTTGGGACAGATGAACACTGAAGCTTTCTTT.